This is a list of T cell receptor beta chains from one sample in a study of blood T cell repertoires in COVID-19. The method was immunoSEQ multiplex PCR; TCRdb's version includes in-frame clones alone and lacks a portion of them. The repertoire holds roughly 260,000 clones, around 87% seen once, with 2.2% in the top ten. What was sequenced was peripheral blood. The source of these receptors is a woman between 50 and 59 years old who had recovered from COVID-19. CDR3s include the opening cysteine and the closing phenylalanine or tryptophan. Fields, in order: clone size, V gene, J gene, D gene, CDR3 protein, CDR3 DNA. D genes are given only for firm matches. Expanded clones get a size class; other rows say once, few or many, or leave the size out.

abundance: .; v_gene: TRBV14; j_gene: TRBJ2-5; d_gene: TRBD1; CDR3aa: CASSLGGYHRETQYF; CDR3nt: TGTGCCAGCAGCCTAGGGGGCTACCATCGGGAGACCCAGTACTTC
abundance: .; v_gene: TRBV6-5; j_gene: TRBJ1-2; d_gene: TRBD1; CDR3aa: CASKDRGLVDYGYTF; CDR3nt: TGTGCCAGCAAAGACAGGGGGCTGGTCGACTATGGCTACACCTTC
abundance: .; v_gene: TRBV3-1/TRBV3-2; j_gene: TRBJ2-7; d_gene: TRBD1; CDR3aa: CASSQGWGQNSYEQYF; CDR3nt: TGTGCCAGCAGCCAAGGATGGGGACAGAACTCCTACGAGCAGTACTTC
abundance: once; v_gene: TRBV7-2; j_gene: TRBJ1-1; d_gene: .; CDR3aa: CASSLQAVNTEAFF; CDR3nt: TGTGCCAGCAGCCTCCAAGCTGTGAACACTGAAGCTTTCTTT
abundance: .; v_gene: TRBV14; j_gene: TRBJ2-7; d_gene: TRBD1; CDR3aa: CASSRVGQVVSYEQYF; CDR3nt: TGTGCCAGCAGCCGAGTAGGACAGGTGGTTTCCTACGAGCAGTACTTC
abundance: .; v_gene: TRBV5-6; j_gene: TRBJ1-5; d_gene: .; CDR3aa: CASSLGAGGNQPQHF; CDR3nt: TGTGCCAGCAGCTTGGGGGCGGGTGGCAATCAGCCCCAGCATTTT
abundance: .; v_gene: TRBV2; j_gene: TRBJ1-1; d_gene: .; CDR3aa: CARKTGRGTEAFF; CDR3nt: TGTGCCCGCAAGACGGGGAGAGGCACTGAAGCTTTCTTT
abundance: .; v_gene: TRBV10-3; j_gene: TRBJ2-5; d_gene: .; CDR3aa: CATFGGETQYF; CDR3nt: TGTGCCACATTCGGCGGGGAGACCCAGTACTTC
abundance: .; v_gene: TRBV11-3; j_gene: TRBJ1-1; d_gene: .; CDR3aa: CASSPFVGGAEAFF; CDR3nt: TGTGCCAGCAGCCCCTTCGTGGGGGGAGCTGAAGCTTTCTTT
abundance: once; v_gene: TRBV9; j_gene: TRBJ2-2; d_gene: .; CDR3aa: CASSGQAENTGELFF; CDR3nt: TGTGCCAGCAGCGGCCAGGCAGAAAACACCGGGGAGCTGTTTTTT
abundance: .; v_gene: TRBV2; j_gene: TRBJ1-1; d_gene: .; CDR3aa: CASSEIWGGENTEAFF; CDR3nt: TGTGCCAGCAGTGAAATCTGGGGGGGAGAGAACACTGAAGCTTTCTTT
abundance: .; v_gene: TRBV28; j_gene: TRBJ2-7; d_gene: .; CDR3aa: CASSSSEQYF; CDR3nt: TGTGCCAGCAGTTCGAGCGAGCAGTACTTC
abundance: .; v_gene: TRBV6-1; j_gene: TRBJ2-5; d_gene: .; CDR3aa: CASSEVLGGASQETQYF; CDR3nt: TGTGCCAGCAGTGAAGTGTTGGGGGGAGCCAGCCAAGAGACCCAGTACTTC
abundance: .; v_gene: TRBV30; j_gene: TRBJ1-2; d_gene: .; CDR3aa: CAWSEQGYGYTF; CDR3nt: TGTGCCTGGAGTGAGCAGGGTTATGGCTACACCTTC
abundance: .; v_gene: TRBV7-2; j_gene: TRBJ2-2; d_gene: TRBD1; CDR3aa: CATGAGGNTGELFF; CDR3nt: TGTGCCACCGGCGCAGGGGGAAACACCGGGGAGCTGTTTTTT
abundance: .; v_gene: TRBV5-1; j_gene: TRBJ1-4; d_gene: TRBD1; CDR3aa: CASSDPGQGDEKLFF; CDR3nt: TGCGCCAGCAGCGACCCGGGACAGGGGGATGAAAAACTGTTTTTT
abundance: .; v_gene: TRBV4-2; j_gene: TRBJ1-4; d_gene: .; CDR3aa: CASSQAFTGEKLFF; CDR3nt: TGTGCCAGCAGCCAAGCGTTTACAGGGGAAAAACTGTTTTTT
abundance: .; v_gene: TRBV6-5; j_gene: TRBJ2-2; d_gene: TRBD1; CDR3aa: CASSYSGQGIPGELFF; CDR3nt: TGTGCCAGCAGTTACTCGGGACAGGGAATACCCGGGGAGCTGTTTTTT
abundance: .; v_gene: TRBV4-1; j_gene: TRBJ1-1; d_gene: TRBD1; CDR3aa: CASSHLGTAEAFF; CDR3nt: TGCGCCAGCAGCCACCTTGGGACAGCCGAAGCTTTCTTT
abundance: .; v_gene: TRBV14; j_gene: TRBJ1-4; d_gene: TRBD1; CDR3aa: CASSQWYRGGEKLFF; CDR3nt: TGTGCCAGCAGCCAATGGTACAGGGGTGGTGAAAAACTGTTTTTT
abundance: .; v_gene: TRBV19; j_gene: TRBJ1-2; d_gene: TRBD1; CDR3aa: CASTDRGGFGYTF; CDR3nt: TGTGCCAGTACCGACAGGGGCGGGTTCGGCTACACCTTC
abundance: .; v_gene: TRBV29-1; j_gene: TRBJ1-1; d_gene: TRBD1; CDR3aa: CSATRGQGNTEAFF; CDR3nt: TGCAGCGCCACCCGGGGACAGGGGAACACTGAAGCTTTCTTT
abundance: few; v_gene: TRBV7-3; j_gene: TRBJ1-2; d_gene: .; CDR3aa: CASSLSREDGYTF; CDR3nt: TGTGCCAGCAGCTTATCCAGGGAGGACGGCTACACCTTC
abundance: .; v_gene: TRBV19; j_gene: TRBJ1-3; d_gene: .; CDR3aa: CASSIYIAGTPGNTIYF; CDR3nt: TGTGCCAGTAGTATCTATATCGCCGGGACTCCGGGAAACACCATATATTTT
abundance: .; v_gene: TRBV19; j_gene: TRBJ2-3; d_gene: .; CDR3aa: CASSMRGGGQLTDTQYF; CDR3nt: TGTGCCAGTAGTATGAGGGGGGGCGGTCAATTGACAGATACGCAGTATTTT
abundance: .; v_gene: TRBV4-1; j_gene: TRBJ1-2; d_gene: .; CDR3aa: CASSQDFSQSYGYTF; CDR3nt: TGCGCCAGCAGCCAAGATTTTAGCCAGTCCTATGGCTACACCTTC
abundance: .; v_gene: TRBV7-2; j_gene: TRBJ2-7; d_gene: TRBD2; CDR3aa: CASSSSGAAGEQYF; CDR3nt: TGTGCCAGCAGCTCTAGCGGGGCTGCCGGGGAGCAGTACTTC
abundance: .; v_gene: TRBV6-5; j_gene: TRBJ2-7; d_gene: TRBD2; CDR3aa: CASSTSGRRYEQYF; CDR3nt: TGTGCCAGCAGTACTAGCGGGAGGAGGTACGAGCAGTACTTC
abundance: .; v_gene: TRBV5-6; j_gene: TRBJ1-5; d_gene: .; CDR3aa: CASSRQLSNQPQHF; CDR3nt: TGTGCCAGCAGCCGACAGTTAAGCAATCAGCCCCAGCATTTT
abundance: .; v_gene: TRBV30; j_gene: TRBJ2-7; d_gene: .; CDR3aa: CAWREELAYEQYF; CDR3nt: TGTGCCTGGAGGGAAGAGCTAGCCTACGAGCAGTACTTC
abundance: .; v_gene: TRBV28; j_gene: TRBJ1-1; d_gene: TRBD1; CDR3aa: CASSPSLGQGPNTEAFF; CDR3nt: TGTGCCAGCAGTCCCTCCTTGGGACAGGGGCCGAACACTGAAGCTTTCTTT
abundance: .; v_gene: TRBV28; j_gene: TRBJ2-7; d_gene: TRBD2; CDR3aa: CASSSGTSGSRYEQYF; CDR3nt: TGTGCCAGCAGTTCCGGGACTAGCGGGAGTCGTTACGAGCAGTACTTC
abundance: .; v_gene: TRBV28; j_gene: TRBJ1-2; d_gene: .; CDR3aa: CASSTRGIGYGYTF; CDR3nt: TGTGCCAGCAGTACCCGGGGGATCGGCTATGGCTACACCTTC
abundance: few; v_gene: TRBV19; j_gene: TRBJ1-6; d_gene: .; CDR3aa: CASSPEEEYSPLHF; CDR3nt: TGTGCCAGTAGCCCTGAGGAGGAGTATTCACCCCTCCACTTT
abundance: .; v_gene: TRBV30; j_gene: TRBJ2-7; d_gene: TRBD1; CDR3aa: CAWSVGQGYEQYF; CDR3nt: TGTGCCTGGAGTGTGGGACAGGGCTACGAGCAGTACTTC
abundance: .; v_gene: TRBV28; j_gene: TRBJ1-3; d_gene: .; CDR3aa: CASSLFTDGAGNTIYF; CDR3nt: TGTGCCAGCAGTTTATTTACCGACGGAGCTGGAAACACCATATATTTT
abundance: .; v_gene: TRBV9; j_gene: TRBJ1-6; d_gene: TRBD1; CDR3aa: CASSVALTGGNSPLHF; CDR3nt: TGTGCCAGCAGCGTGGCCCTGACAGGGGGTAATTCACCCCTCCACTTT
abundance: once; v_gene: TRBV5-1; j_gene: TRBJ1-5; d_gene: .; CDR3aa: CASSLDGLGGNQPQHF; CDR3nt: TGCGCCAGCAGCTTGGACGGACTGGGGGGAAATCAGCCCCAGCATTTT
abundance: .; v_gene: TRBV18; j_gene: TRBJ2-7; d_gene: .; CDR3aa: CASSHRDPPYEQYF; CDR3nt: TGTGCCAGCTCACACCGGGATCCCCCCTACGAGCAGTACTTC
abundance: .; v_gene: TRBV30; j_gene: TRBJ2-7; d_gene: .; CDR3aa: CAWSVLGGGYEQYF; CDR3nt: TGTGCCTGGAGTGTACTCGGGGGAGGCTACGAGCAGTACTTC
abundance: .; v_gene: TRBV9; j_gene: TRBJ1-5; d_gene: .; CDR3aa: CASSVASSSNQPQHF; CDR3nt: TGTGCCAGCAGCGTAGCTTCAAGCTCCAATCAGCCCCAGCATTTT
abundance: .; v_gene: TRBV28; j_gene: TRBJ1-1; d_gene: TRBD1; CDR3aa: CASSNRGRAFF; CDR3nt: TGTGCCAGCAGTAACAGGGGTAGGGCTTTCTTT
abundance: .; v_gene: TRBV27; j_gene: TRBJ1-4; d_gene: .; CDR3aa: CASSFGRAQEKLFF; CDR3nt: TGTGCCAGCAGTTTCGGCAGGGCCCAGGAAAAACTGTTTTTT
abundance: .; v_gene: TRBV12-3/TRBV12-4; j_gene: TRBJ2-5; d_gene: .; CDR3aa: CASSLSGVETQYF; CDR3nt: TGTGCCAGCAGTTTATCAGGGGTCGAGACCCAGTACTTC
abundance: .; v_gene: TRBV30; j_gene: TRBJ1-5; d_gene: .; CDR3aa: CAWDDSSNQPQHF; CDR3nt: TGTGCCTGGGATGACAGTAGCAATCAGCCCCAGCATTTT
abundance: once; v_gene: TRBV29-1; j_gene: TRBJ2-3; d_gene: TRBD1; CDR3aa: CSVDGGTGGTDTQYF; CDR3nt: TGCAGCGTTGATGGCGGGACAGGGGGCACAGATACGCAGTATTTT
abundance: .; v_gene: TRBV5-6; j_gene: TRBJ2-1; d_gene: TRBD2; CDR3aa: CATGLAPDEQFF; CDR3nt: TGTGCCACCGGACTAGCTCCCGATGAGCAGTTCTTC
abundance: .; v_gene: TRBV7-3; j_gene: TRBJ2-2; d_gene: .; CDR3aa: CASSLSASAAVNTGELFF; CDR3nt: TGTGCCAGCAGCTTATCGGCTAGCGCAGCGGTAAACACCGGGGAGCTGTTTTTT
abundance: .; v_gene: TRBV10-3; j_gene: TRBJ1-1; d_gene: .; CDR3aa: CAISVLGPNTEAFF; CDR3nt: TGTGCCATCAGCGTTTTGGGGCCGAACACTGAAGCTTTCTTT
abundance: few; v_gene: TRBV5-5; j_gene: TRBJ1-6; d_gene: .; CDR3aa: CASSLLPTGLSNSPLHF; CDR3nt: TGTGCCAGCAGCTTACTCCCCACGGGACTGTCTAATTCACCCCTCCACTTT
abundance: .; v_gene: TRBV21-1; j_gene: TRBJ2-7; d_gene: .; CDR3aa: CASSERQGLGYEQYF; CDR3nt: TGTGCCAGCAGCGAAAGGCAGGGGTTAGGGTACGAGCAGTACTTC
abundance: .; v_gene: TRBV10-3; j_gene: TRBJ1-2; d_gene: .; CDR3aa: CAISEGQGIDYTF; CDR3nt: TGTGCCATCAGTGAAGGGCAGGGGATTGACTACACCTTC
abundance: .; v_gene: TRBV6-5; j_gene: TRBJ2-7; d_gene: TRBD2; CDR3aa: CASSYSRLAGGNEQYF; CDR3nt: TGTGCCAGCAGTTACTCGAGGCTAGCGGGAGGAAACGAGCAGTACTTC
abundance: .; v_gene: TRBV7-8; j_gene: TRBJ1-6; d_gene: TRBD1; CDR3aa: CASRMNRGQHNSPLHF; CDR3nt: TGTGCCAGCAGGATGAACAGGGGGCAACATAATTCACCCCTCCACTTT
abundance: .; v_gene: TRBV4-3; j_gene: TRBJ2-3; d_gene: .; CDR3aa: CASSQDRLGGLTDTQYF; CDR3nt: TGCGCCAGCAGCCAAGACCGACTAGGTGGGCTGACAGATACGCAGTATTTT
abundance: .; v_gene: TRBV11-1; j_gene: TRBJ2-1; d_gene: .; CDR3aa: CASSRVRSSYNEQFF; CDR3nt: TGTGCCAGCAGCCGAGTTAGATCTTCCTACAATGAGCAGTTCTTC
abundance: .; v_gene: TRBV9; j_gene: TRBJ2-1; d_gene: .; CDR3aa: CASSVRATRRKNYNEQFF; CDR3nt: TGTGCCAGCAGCGTAAGGGCGACTAGGCGGAAGAATTACAATGAGCAGTTCTTC
abundance: .; v_gene: TRBV15; j_gene: TRBJ2-3; d_gene: TRBD2; CDR3aa: CATSRVRGSGADTQYF; CDR3nt: TGTGCCACCAGCAGAGTTCGCGGGAGCGGGGCAGATACGCAGTATTTT